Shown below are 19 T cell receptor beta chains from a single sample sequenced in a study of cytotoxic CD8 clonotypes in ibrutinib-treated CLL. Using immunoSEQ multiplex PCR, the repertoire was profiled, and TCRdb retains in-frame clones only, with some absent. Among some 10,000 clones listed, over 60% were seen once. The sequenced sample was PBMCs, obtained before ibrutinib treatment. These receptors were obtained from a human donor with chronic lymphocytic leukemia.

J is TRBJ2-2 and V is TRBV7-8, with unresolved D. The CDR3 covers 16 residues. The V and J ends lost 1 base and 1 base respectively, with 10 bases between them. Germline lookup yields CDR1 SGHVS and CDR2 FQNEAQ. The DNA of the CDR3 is TGTGCCAGCAGCTTAGTCCCGCTCCTGAACACCGGGGAGCTGTTTTTT. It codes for CASSLVPLLNTGELFF.

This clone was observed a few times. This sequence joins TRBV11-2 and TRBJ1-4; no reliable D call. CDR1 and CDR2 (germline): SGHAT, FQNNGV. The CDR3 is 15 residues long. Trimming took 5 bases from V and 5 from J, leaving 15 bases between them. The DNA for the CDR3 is TGTGCCAGCAGCCTTAGGACGGCCACGAATGAAAAACTGTTTTTT. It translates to CASSLRTATNEKLFF.

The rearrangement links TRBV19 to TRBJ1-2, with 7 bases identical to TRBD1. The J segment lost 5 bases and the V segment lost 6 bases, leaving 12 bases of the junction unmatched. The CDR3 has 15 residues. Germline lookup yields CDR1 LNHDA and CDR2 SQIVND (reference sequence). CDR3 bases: TGTGCCAGTAGATCGGGGACAGTCTGGGGGTATGGCTACACCTTC. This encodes CASRSGTVWGYGYTF.

CDR3 loop: CASSFGITTGELFF. The CDR3 coding sequence is TGTGCCAGCAGCTTCGGCATTACAACCGGGGAGCTGTTTTTT. The chain is built from TRBV7-3 and TRBJ2-2, with D hard to call. V lost 3 bases and J lost 5, with 10 bases in between. The germline V gene has CDR1 SGHTA and CDR2 FQGTGA. The CDR3 length is 14 residues.

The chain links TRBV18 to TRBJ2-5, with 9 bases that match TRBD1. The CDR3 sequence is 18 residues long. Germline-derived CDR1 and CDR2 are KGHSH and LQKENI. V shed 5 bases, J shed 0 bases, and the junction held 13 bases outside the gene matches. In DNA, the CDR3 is TGTGCCAGCTCAGGAGGGACAGGGTCCCTTTTTGACCAAGAGACCCAGTACTTC. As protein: CASSGGTGSLFDQETQYF. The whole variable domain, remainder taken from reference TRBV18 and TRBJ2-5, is NAGVMQNPRHLVRRRGQEARLRCSPMKGHSHVYWYRQLPEEGLKFMVYLQKENIIDESGMPKERFSAEFPKEGPSILRIQQVVRGDSAAYFCASSGGTGSLFDQETQYFGPGTRLLVL.

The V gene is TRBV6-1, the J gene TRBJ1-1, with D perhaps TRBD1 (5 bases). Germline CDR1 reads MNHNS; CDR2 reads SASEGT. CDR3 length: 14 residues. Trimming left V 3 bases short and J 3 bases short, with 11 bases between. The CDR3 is CASSEAQAHTEAFF. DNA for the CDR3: TGTGCCAGCAGTGAGGCACAGGCCCACACTGAAGCTTTCTTT.

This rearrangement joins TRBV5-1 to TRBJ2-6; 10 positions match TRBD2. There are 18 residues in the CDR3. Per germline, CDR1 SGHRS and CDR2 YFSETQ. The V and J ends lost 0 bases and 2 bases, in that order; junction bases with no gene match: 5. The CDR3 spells CASSLVLAGVPGANVLTF. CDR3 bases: TGCGCCAGCAGCTTGGTTCTAGCGGGAGTCCCTGGGGCCAACGTCCTGACTTTC.

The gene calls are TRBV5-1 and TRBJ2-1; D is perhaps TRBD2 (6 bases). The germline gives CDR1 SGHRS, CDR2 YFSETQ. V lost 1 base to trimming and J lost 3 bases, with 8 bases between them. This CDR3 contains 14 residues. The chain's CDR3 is CASSLPGLYNEQFF. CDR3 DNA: TGCGCCAGCAGCTTGCCGGGACTCTACAATGAGCAGTTCTTC.

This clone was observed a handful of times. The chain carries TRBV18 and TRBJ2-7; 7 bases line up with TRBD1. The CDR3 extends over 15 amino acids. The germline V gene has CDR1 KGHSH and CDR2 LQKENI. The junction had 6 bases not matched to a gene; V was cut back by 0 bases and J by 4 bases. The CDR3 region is CASSPPTGKLYEQYF. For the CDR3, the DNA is TGTGCCAGCTCACCACCGACAGGGAAATTATACGAGCAGTACTTC.

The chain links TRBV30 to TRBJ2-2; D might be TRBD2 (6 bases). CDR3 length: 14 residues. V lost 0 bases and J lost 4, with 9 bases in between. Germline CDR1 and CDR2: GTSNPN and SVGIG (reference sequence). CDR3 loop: CAWSVLGGTGELFF. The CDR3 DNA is TGTGCCTGGAGTGTACTGGGGGGCACCGGGGAGCTGTTTTTT.

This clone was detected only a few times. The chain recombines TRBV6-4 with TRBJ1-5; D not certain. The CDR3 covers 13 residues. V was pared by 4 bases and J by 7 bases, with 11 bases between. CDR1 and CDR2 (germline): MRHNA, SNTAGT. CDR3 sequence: CASSVDGGQPQHF. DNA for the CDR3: TGTGCCAGCAGTGTCGACGGAGGACAGCCCCAGCATTTT.

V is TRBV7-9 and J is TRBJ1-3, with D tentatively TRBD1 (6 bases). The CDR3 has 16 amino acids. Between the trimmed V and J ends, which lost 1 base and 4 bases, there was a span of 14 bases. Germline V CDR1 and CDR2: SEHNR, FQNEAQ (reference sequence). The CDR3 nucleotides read TGTGCCAGCAGCTTAGTGTCGGGGGCGCGGGGAAACACCATATATTTT. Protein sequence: CASSLVSGARGNTIYF.

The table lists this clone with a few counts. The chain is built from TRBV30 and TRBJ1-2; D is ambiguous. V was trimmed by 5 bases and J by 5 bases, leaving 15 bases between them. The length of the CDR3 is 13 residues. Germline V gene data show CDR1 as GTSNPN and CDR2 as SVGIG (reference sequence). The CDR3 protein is CAWAWEVGYGYTF. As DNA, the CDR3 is TGTGCCTGGGCGTGGGAAGTGGGATATGGCTACACCTTC. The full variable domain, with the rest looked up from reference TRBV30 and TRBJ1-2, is SQTIHQWPATLVQPVGSPLSLECTVEGTSNPNLYWYRQAAGRGLQLLFYSVGIGQISSEVPQNLSASRPQDRQFILSSKKLLLSDSGFYLCAWAWEVGYGYTFGSGTRLTVV.

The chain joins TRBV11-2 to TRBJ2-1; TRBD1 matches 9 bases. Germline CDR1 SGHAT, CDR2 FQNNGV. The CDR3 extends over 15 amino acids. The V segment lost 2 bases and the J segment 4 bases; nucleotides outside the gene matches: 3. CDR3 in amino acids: CASSLRDRAYNEQFF. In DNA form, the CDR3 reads TGTGCCAGCAGCTTAAGGGACAGGGCTTACAATGAGCAGTTCTTC.

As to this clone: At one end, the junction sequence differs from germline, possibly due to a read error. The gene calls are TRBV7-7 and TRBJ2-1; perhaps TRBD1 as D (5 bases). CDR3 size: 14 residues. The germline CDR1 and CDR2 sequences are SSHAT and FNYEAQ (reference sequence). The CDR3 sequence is CASSPGISYNEQFF. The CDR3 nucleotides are TGTGCTAGCAGCCCAGGGATCTCCTACAATGAGCAGTTCTTC.

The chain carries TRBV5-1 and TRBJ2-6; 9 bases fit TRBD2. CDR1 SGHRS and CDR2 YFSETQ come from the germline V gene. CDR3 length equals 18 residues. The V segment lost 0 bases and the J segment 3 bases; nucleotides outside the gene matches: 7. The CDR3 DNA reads TGCGCCAGCAGCTTGGAGACGCGGGAGGGCCTTGGGGCCAACGTCCTGACTTTC. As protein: CASSLETREGLGANVLTF. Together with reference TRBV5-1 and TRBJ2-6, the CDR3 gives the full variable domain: KAGVTQTPRYLIKTRGQQVTLSCSPISGHRSVSWYQQTPGQGLQFLFEYFSETQRNKGNFPGRFSGRQFSNSRSEMNVSTLELGDSALYLCASSLETREGLGANVLTFGAGSRLTVL.

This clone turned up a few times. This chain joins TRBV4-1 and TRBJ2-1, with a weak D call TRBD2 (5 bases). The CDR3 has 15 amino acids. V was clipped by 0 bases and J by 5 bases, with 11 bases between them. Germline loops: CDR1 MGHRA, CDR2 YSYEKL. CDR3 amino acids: CASSQELEPNNEQFF. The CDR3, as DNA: TGCGCCAGCAGCCAAGAACTAGAACCAAACAATGAGCAGTTCTTC.

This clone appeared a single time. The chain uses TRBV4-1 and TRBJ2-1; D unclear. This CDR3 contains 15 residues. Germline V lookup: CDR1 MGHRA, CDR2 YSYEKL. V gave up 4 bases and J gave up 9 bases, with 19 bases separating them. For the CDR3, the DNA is TGCGCCAGCAGCCTAAGTCCCGGCTCCGCTACTGAGCAGTTCTTC. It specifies CASSLSPGSATEQFF.

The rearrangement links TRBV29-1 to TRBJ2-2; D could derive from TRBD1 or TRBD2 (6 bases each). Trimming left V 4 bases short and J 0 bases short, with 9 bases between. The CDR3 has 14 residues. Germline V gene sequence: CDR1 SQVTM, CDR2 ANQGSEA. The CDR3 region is CSVVGGSNTGELFF. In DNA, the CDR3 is TGCAGCGTTGTAGGGGGGTCGAACACCGGGGAGCTGTTTTTT.